These 29 T cell receptor beta chains share one sample of origin, sequenced in a study of T cell clonotyping in hematopoietic cell transplantation. Libraries were prepared by immunoSEQ multiplex PCR; TCRdb keeps only in-frame clonotypes and omits some of them. The sample contains about 10,000 clones, under 95% of which appear only once. Sequences were derived from PBMCs, sampled 100 days after allogeneic stem cell transplant. The source is a male patient aged 45-60 years who had an allogeneic stem cell transplant from a related donor, so T cells may come from the graft donor. Some clones in this sample may be carry-over from other donors' samples.

The chain links TRBV7-8 to TRBJ2-5; no clear D gene. Germline values: CDR1 SGHVS, CDR2 FQNEAQ. The CDR3 runs 11 residues. The V gene lost 5 bases and the J gene lost 5 bases, with 6 bases spanning the gap. The CDR3 DNA reads as TGTGCCAGCAGCCCCGGGGAGACCCAGTACTTC. It yields the protein CASSPGETQYF.

The chain has TRBV6-5 and TRBJ1-1; no clear D. Trimming shortened V by 8 bases and J by 4 bases, and 11 bases separated the two germline ends. CDR3 length: 12 amino acids. CDR1 MNHEY and CDR2 SVGAGI come from the germline V gene. The CDR3 loop reads CASGPGITEAFF. CDR3 bases: TGTGCCAGCGGGCCAGGAATCACTGAAGCTTTCTTT.

The CDR3 DNA is TGTGCCAGCAGCTTCGGTGTGCCCCTGATGATACGAGTAACAGATACGCAGTATTTT. Translating gives CASSFGVPLMIRVTDTQYF. The V call is TRBV7-2, the J call TRBJ2-3; no clear D gene. Trimming shortened V by 3 bases and J by 3 bases, and 25 bases separated the two germline ends. Germline lookup yields CDR1 SGHTA and CDR2 FQGNSA. The CDR3 covers 19 residues.

The V and J genes are TRBV10-2 and TRBJ2-5; 9 nucleotides line up with TRBD2. Germline V gene sequence: CDR1 WSHSY, CDR2 SAAADI. The CDR3 covers 16 residues. The ends lost 2 bases at V and 3 bases at J; junction bases unmatched: 7. CDR3 sequence reads: CASSELRGGDEETQYF. The CDR3 DNA sequence: TGCGCCAGCAGTGAGCTCCGCGGGGGGGACGAAGAGACCCAGTACTTC.

The V call is TRBV28, the J call TRBJ1-2, with TRBD1 as a possible D gene (6 bases). The CDR3 length is 15 residues. The V end lost 2 bases, the J end lost 4 bases, and 14 bases lay between the germline ends. In germline, CDR1 is MDHEN, CDR2 SYDVKM. CDR3 sequence (DNA): TGTGCCAGCAGTTTAGGGGGCGGGGAGGGCTATGGCTACACCTTC. Its translation: CASSLGGGEGYGYTF.

V and J are TRBV10-3 and TRBJ1-5; D unclear. Between the trimmed V and J ends, which lost 0 bases and 1 base, there was a span of 4 bases. Looked up from germline, CDR1 is ENHRY and CDR2 is SYGVKD. The CDR3 has 14 amino acids. CDR3 DNA: TGTGCCATCAGTGAGTCGGGCAGCAATCAGCCCCAGCATTTT. Encoded protein: CAISESGSNQPQHF.

This clone was seen a few times. The chain couples TRBV19 to TRBJ2-1; 14 nucleotides align to TRBD2. After removal of 5 bases from V and 7 bases from J, the junction contained 16 bases not matched to a gene. This CDR3 spans 19 amino acids. Germline V gene sequence: CDR1 LNHDA, CDR2 SQIVND (reference sequence). CDR3 residues: CASSLNSGLAGGVGNEQFF. In DNA form, the CDR3 reads TGTGCCAGTAGTCTAAATTCCGGACTAGCGGGGGGCGTAGGTAATGAGCAGTTCTTC.

This chain connects TRBV30 to TRBJ1-6; 12 nucleotides align to TRBD1. From germline, CDR1 is GTSNPN and CDR2 SVGIG (reference sequence). The CDR3 has 19 amino acids. The trim removed 5 bases at V and 8 bases at J, leaving 19 bases unmatched. CDR3 residues: CAWDSPLGTGGSGDSPLHF. The CDR3 region has the DNA TGTGCCTGGGATAGTCCCTTGGGGACAGGGGGCTCTGGTGATTCACCCCTCCACTTT.

The J gene is TRBJ2-5, the V gene TRBV15, with a possible D match to TRBD1 (6 bases). Trimming stripped 9 bases from V and 1 base from J, with 12 bases between. Germline assignment: CDR1 LNHNV and CDR2 YYDKDF (reference sequence). CDR3 size: 13 residues. In nucleotides, the CDR3 is TGTGCCACTGTCCCGGACAGCCAAGAGACCCAGTACTTC. Translated: CATVPDSQETQYF.

The rearrangement links TRBV6-1 to TRBJ2-7, with D perhaps matching TRBD1 (6 bases). CDR3 length: 15 amino acids. The germline V gene encodes CDR1 MNHNS and CDR2 SASEGT. Trimming shortened V by 1 base and J by 1 base, and 11 bases separated the two germline ends. This CDR3 is CASSEVQGPSYEQYF. CDR3 in DNA: TGTGCCAGCAGTGAAGTTCAGGGGCCTTCCTACGAGCAGTACTTC.

The chain carries TRBV7-6 and TRBJ2-1; no clear D gene. The length of the CDR3 is 14 residues. Germline V gene lookup returns CDR1 SGHVS and CDR2 FNYEAQ. V shed 1 base and J shed 5 bases, with 9 bases lying between them. CDR3 protein: CASSLVPGDNEQFF. The CDR3 DNA follows: TGTGCCAGCAGCTTAGTCCCCGGAGACAATGAGCAGTTCTTC.

The count of this clone is one. The chain employs TRBV25-1 and TRBJ1-2; tentatively, D is TRBD1 (5 bases). This CDR3 comprises 13 residues. Per the germline V gene, CDR1 is MGHDK and CDR2 is SYGVNS. The V end was cut by 1 base, the J end by 4 bases, with 7 bases between. Written as DNA, the CDR3 is TGTGCCAGCAGTGAATGGGACGGCTATGGCTACACCTTC. Its protein product is CASSEWDGYGYTF.

This sequence joins TRBV21-1 and TRBJ1-4; TRBD1 is the table's D call, not checked against the DNA. TRBV21-1 constitutes a pseudogene. The length of the CDR3 is 15 residues. CDR3 residues: CASLPPAATNEKLFF. DNA for the CDR3: TGTGCCAGTCTTCCGCCTGCAGCAACTAATGAAAAACTGTTTTTT.

Written as DNA, the CDR3 is TGCGCCAGCAGCCAAGATCAGTTCTACGAGCAGTACTTC. Amino acid sequence: CASSQDQFYEQYF. The V call is TRBV4-1, the J call TRBJ2-7; D is ambiguous. CDR3 size: 13 residues. Per germline, CDR1 MGHRA and CDR2 YSYEKL. V was trimmed by 0 bases and J by 3 bases, leaving 6 bases between them.

This chain joins TRBV18 and TRBJ2-7; either TRBD1 or TRBD2 may supply D (5 bases each). With 6 bases removed from V and 2 bases from J, the gap between germline ends came to 14 bases. The CDR3 is 14 residues long. Germline V gene lookup returns CDR1 KGHSH and CDR2 LQKENI. The DNA for the CDR3 is TGTGCCAGCTCCACCCCGGGACGGGCCTACGAGCAGTACTTC. It yields the protein CASSTPGRAYEQYF.

The chain carries TRBV4-2 and TRBJ2-7; D gene uncertain. CDR1 and CDR2 from the germline V gene are LGHNA and YNFKEQ. V shed 0 bases and J shed 0 bases, with 12 bases lying between them. The CDR3 covers 16 residues. The CDR3 loop reads CASSQDWAESSYEQYF. CDR3 DNA: TGTGCCAGCAGCCAAGATTGGGCCGAGAGCTCCTACGAGCAGTACTTC.

The rearrangement joins TRBV5-6 to TRBJ2-5, with TRBD2 matching 12 bases. The germline V gene encodes CDR1 SGHDT and CDR2 YYEEEE. This CDR3 contains 16 residues. V lost 5 bases to trimming and J lost 1 base; unmatched junction nucleotides: 6. The CDR3 DNA reads as TGTGCCAGCAGTCACGGACTAGCGGGGCGCCAAGAGACCCAGTACTTC. Encoded protein: CASSHGLAGRQETQYF.

The CDR3 DNA reads as TGCGCCAGGCCCCCAGACAGGCCGCGCGGGTTGGACACAGATACGCAGTATTTT. Translating gives CARPPDRPRGLDTDTQYF. V is TRBV10-1 and J is TRBJ2-3, with D possibly being TRBD1 (6 bases). Germline CDR1 and CDR2: WNHNN and SYGVQD (reference sequence). The CDR3 extends over 18 amino acids. V lost 9 bases, J lost 2 bases, and 27 bases lay in between.

The table lists this clone with a count of one. This chain links TRBV18 with TRBJ1-1, with D unclear. CDR3 length: 13 residues. V was trimmed by 3 bases and J by 4 bases, leaving 9 bases between them. Germline CDR1 is KGHSH and CDR2 is LQKENI. The CDR3: CASSPAGVTEAFF. The CDR3, as DNA: TGTGCCAGCTCACCGGCCGGGGTCACTGAAGCTTTCTTT.

The V gene is TRBV28, the J gene TRBJ1-3, with no clear D. The V gene lost 4 bases and the J gene lost 5 bases, with 15 bases spanning the gap. Germline-derived CDR1 and CDR2 are MDHEN and SYDVKM. The CDR3 loop spans 15 amino acids. CDR3 residues: CASSSMPRTRNTIYF. In DNA form, the CDR3 reads TGTGCCAGCAGTTCAATGCCCCGAACGAGAAACACCATATATTTT.

This chain links TRBV4-2 with TRBJ2-2, with D possibly called TRBD1 or TRBD2 (5 bases each). Germline V gives CDR1 LGHNA, CDR2 YNFKEQ. V was clipped by 4 bases and J by 1 base, with 16 bases between them. This CDR3 contains 17 residues. The CDR3 here is CASSPEGRRQNTGELFF. The CDR3 DNA reads as TGTGCCAGCAGCCCCGAGGGGCGTAGACAGAACACCGGGGAGCTGTTTTTT.

The gene calls are TRBV18 and TRBJ1-2; D is unresolved. Germline V gene data show CDR1 as KGHSH and CDR2 as LQKENI. The CDR3 loop spans 13 amino acids. V was cut by 4 bases and J by 3 bases, with 9 bases left in between. CDR3 DNA sequence: TGTGCCAGCTCACGAGGGTCTGACTATGGCTACACCTTC. This gives the protein CASSRGSDYGYTF.

The V call is TRBV5-8, the J call TRBJ2-2, with a possible D match to TRBD2 (7 bases). CDR1 and CDR2 from the germline V gene are SGHTS and YDEGEE. Trimming shortened V by 4 bases and J by 4 bases, and 14 bases separated the two germline ends. There are 15 residues in the CDR3. CDR3 in amino acids: CASSPIRGGTGELFF. The CDR3 bases are TGTGCCAGCAGCCCAATTAGGGGGGGCACCGGGGAGCTGTTTTTT.

V and J are TRBV28 and TRBJ2-7, with 7 bases identical to TRBD1. The CDR3 is made up of 13 amino acids. The J segment lost 6 bases and the V segment lost 4 bases, leaving 6 bases of the junction unmatched. Germline assignment: CDR1 MDHEN and CDR2 SYDVKM. The CDR3 loop reads CASSSGQNGEQYF. CDR3 sequence (DNA): TGTGCCAGCAGTTCGGGACAGAACGGCGAGCAGTACTTC. Complete variable domain (other parts from reference TRBV28 and TRBJ2-7): DVKVTQSSRYLVKRTGEKVFLECVQDMDHENMFWYRQDPGLGLRLIYFSYDVKMKEKGDIPEGYSVSREKKERFSLILESASTNQTSMYLCASSSGQNGEQYFGPGTRLTVT.

V is TRBV29-1 and J is TRBJ2-7, with D unresolved. Germline V CDR1 and CDR2: SQVTM, ANQGSEA. This CDR3 comprises 11 residues. Trimming took off 4 bases at V and 2 bases at J, with 6 bases between the two ends. Here the CDR3 reads CSVVSTYEQYF. The CDR3 DNA reads as TGCAGCGTTGTGAGCACCTACGAGCAGTACTTC.

This rearrangement joins TRBV7-9 to TRBJ2-1; no clear D. The CDR3 has 12 amino acids. V was shortened by 8 bases and J by 4 bases, with 9 bases between the two germline ends. Germline loops: CDR1 SEHNR, CDR2 FQNEAQ (reference sequence). Here the CDR3 reads CASRTGYNEQFF. The CDR3 DNA follows: TGTGCCAGCCGAACTGGGTACAATGAGCAGTTCTTC. The full variable domain, rest sourced from reference TRBV7-9 and TRBJ2-1, is DTGVSQNPRHKITKRGQNVTFRCDPISEHNRLYWYRQTLGQGPEFLTYFQNEAQLEKSRLLSDRFSAERPKGSFSTLEIQRTEQGDSAMYLCASRTGYNEQFFGPGTRLTVL.

This clone was counted a single time. The chain carries TRBV7-2 and TRBJ2-7; D is ambiguous. Germline CDR1 reads SGHTA; CDR2 reads FQGNSA. This CDR3 region has 18 residues. V was cut by 1 base and J by 0 bases, with 19 bases left in between. The CDR3: CASSLDISKVRYSYEQYF. CDR3 DNA: TGTGCCAGCAGCTTAGATATTAGTAAAGTCCGCTACTCCTACGAGCAGTACTTC.

The V call is TRBV7-2, the J call TRBJ1-1, with D perhaps matching TRBD1 (6 bases). The germline V gene has CDR1 SGHTA and CDR2 FQGNSA. The CDR3 has 15 residues. V was shortened by 4 bases and J by 1 base, with 13 bases between the two germline ends. CDR3 amino acids: CASSSRGQPNTEAFF. In DNA form, the CDR3 reads TGTGCCAGCAGCTCACGAGGACAGCCGAACACTGAAGCTTTCTTT.

The V call is TRBV4-2, the J call TRBJ2-1; 14 nucleotides agree with TRBD2. Germline CDR1 reads LGHNA; CDR2 reads YNFKEQ. With V trimmed by 4 bases and J by 9 bases, 8 bases remained unmatched. The CDR3 is 16 residues long. The chain's CDR3 is CASSRLGTSGGSEQFF. CDR3 in DNA: TGTGCCAGCAGCCGGCTAGGGACTAGCGGGGGTAGTGAGCAGTTCTTC.